The T cell receptor (beta chain) described here comes from a study of CD8+ T cells in alopecia areata. Broader study findings: Clonality in lesional scalp, especially alopecia totalis/universalis, exceeded that of normal scalp. Sequencing of scalp samples also captures resident alphabeta T cells of normal skin. Relative to mice, TCR sharing across patients was less clear, a difference possibly HLA-related.

The sample holds a few counts of this clone. As yet, its antigen is unknown. Sequencing templates came from extracted RNA that was reverse transcribed into cDNA. Method: immunoSEQ multiplex PCR; TCRdb's copy keeps in-frame clones and lacks some. The sample has 150,000 or so clones, 50% to 65% seen once. Trimming cost V 1 base and J 3 bases, with 0 bases left between them. Germline V CDR1 and CDR2: PRHDT, FYEKMQ (reference sequence). The CDR3 is 11 amino acids. This clonotype originated in a human donor in good health. The specimen sequenced was CD4+ T cells sorted from blood. The V gene is TRBV13, the J gene TRBJ1-2; the D is unclear. The CDR3 DNA follows: TGTGCCAGCAGCTTAGACTATGGCTACACCTTC. Its protein product is CASSLDYGYTF.